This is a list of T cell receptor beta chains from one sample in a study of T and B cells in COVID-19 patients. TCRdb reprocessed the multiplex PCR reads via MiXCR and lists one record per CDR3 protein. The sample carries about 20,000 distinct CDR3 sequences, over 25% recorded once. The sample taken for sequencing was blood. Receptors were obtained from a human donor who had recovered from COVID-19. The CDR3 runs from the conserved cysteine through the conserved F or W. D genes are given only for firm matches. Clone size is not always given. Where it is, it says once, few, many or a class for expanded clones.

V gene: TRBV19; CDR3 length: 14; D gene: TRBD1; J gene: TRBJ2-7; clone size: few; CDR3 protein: CASTQETGGYEQYF; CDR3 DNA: TGTGCCAGTACCCAAGAGACAGGGGGCTACGAGCAGTACTTC
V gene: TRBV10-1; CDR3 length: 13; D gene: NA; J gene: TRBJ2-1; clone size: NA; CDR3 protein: CASSETDYNEQFF; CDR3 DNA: TGCGCCAGCAGTGAGACAGACTACAATGAGCAGTTCTTC
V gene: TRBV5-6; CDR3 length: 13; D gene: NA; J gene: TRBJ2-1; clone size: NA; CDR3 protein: CASSMGLYNEQFF; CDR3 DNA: TGCGCCAGCAGCATGGGACTTTACAATGAGCAGTTCTTC
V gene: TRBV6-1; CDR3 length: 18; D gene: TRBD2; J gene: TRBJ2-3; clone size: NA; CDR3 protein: CASSERSTGLAGADTQYF; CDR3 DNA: TGTGCCAGCAGTGAACGGAGCACGGGACTAGCTGGGGCAGATACGCAGTATTTT
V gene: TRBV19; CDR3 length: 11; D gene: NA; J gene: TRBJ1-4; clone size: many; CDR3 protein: CASSIGEKLFF; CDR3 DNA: TGTGCCAGTAGTATCGGAGAAAAACTGTTTTTT
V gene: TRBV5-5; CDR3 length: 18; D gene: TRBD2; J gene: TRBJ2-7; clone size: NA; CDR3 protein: CASSWGTGHGGWRYEQYF; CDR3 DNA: TGTGCCAGCAGCTGGGGGACCGGGCACGGGGGGTGGCGCTACGAGCAGTACTTC
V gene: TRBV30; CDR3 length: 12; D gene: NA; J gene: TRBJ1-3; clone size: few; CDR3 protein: CAWTGSGNTIYF; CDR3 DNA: TGTGCCTGGACAGGGAGTGGAAACACCATATATTTT
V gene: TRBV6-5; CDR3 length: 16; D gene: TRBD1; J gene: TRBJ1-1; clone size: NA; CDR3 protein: CASRSPMDRAYTEAFF; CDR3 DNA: TGTGCCAGCAGGTCTCCCATGGACAGGGCTTACACTGAAGCTTTCTTT
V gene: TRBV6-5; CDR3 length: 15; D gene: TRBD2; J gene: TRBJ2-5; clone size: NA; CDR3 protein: CATGAGLGFAETQYF; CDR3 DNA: TGTGCCACCGGAGCGGGACTTGGATTCGCGGAGACCCAGTACTTC
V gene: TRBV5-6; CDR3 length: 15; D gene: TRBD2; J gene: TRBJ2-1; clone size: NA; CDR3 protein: CASSLGLAGRNEQFF; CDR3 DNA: TGTGCCAGCAGCTTAGGACTAGCGGGACGGAATGAGCAGTTCTTC
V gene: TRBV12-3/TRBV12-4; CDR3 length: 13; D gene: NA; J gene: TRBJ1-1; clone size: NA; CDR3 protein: CASSLLGPTEAFF; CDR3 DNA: TGTGCCAGCAGTTTATTGGGCCCCACTGAAGCTTTCTTT
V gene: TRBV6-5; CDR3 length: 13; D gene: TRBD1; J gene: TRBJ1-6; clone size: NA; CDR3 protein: CASRQGVGSPLHF; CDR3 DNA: TGTGCCAGCAGACAGGGGGTAGGTTCACCCCTCCACTTT
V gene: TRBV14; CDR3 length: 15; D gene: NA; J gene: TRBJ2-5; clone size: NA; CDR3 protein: CASSQGSWLGETQYF; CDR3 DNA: TGTGCCAGCAGCCAAGGTTCATGGCTCGGAGAGACCCAGTACTTC
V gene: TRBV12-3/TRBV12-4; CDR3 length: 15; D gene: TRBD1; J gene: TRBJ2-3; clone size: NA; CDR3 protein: CASRDGQDGEDTQYF; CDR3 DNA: TGTGCCAGCAGGGACGGACAGGACGGGGAAGATACGCAGTATTTT
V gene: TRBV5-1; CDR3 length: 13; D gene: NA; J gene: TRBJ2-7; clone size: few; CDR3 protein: CASSYSQSYEQYF; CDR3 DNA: TGCGCCAGCAGCTACAGCCAATCCTACGAGCAGTACTTC
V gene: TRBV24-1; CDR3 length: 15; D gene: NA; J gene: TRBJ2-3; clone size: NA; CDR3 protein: CATSDLTDPRGTQYF; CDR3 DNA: TGTGCCACCAGTGATTTAACAGACCCGCGGGGTACGCAGTATTTT
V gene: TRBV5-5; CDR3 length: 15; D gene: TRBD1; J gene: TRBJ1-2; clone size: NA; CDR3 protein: CASSYQPRTGKGYTF; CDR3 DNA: TGTGCCAGCAGCTACCAGCCCAGGACAGGGAAAGGCTACACCTTC
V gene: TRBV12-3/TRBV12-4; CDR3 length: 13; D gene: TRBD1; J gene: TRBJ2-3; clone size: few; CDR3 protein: CASSRTGVDTQYF; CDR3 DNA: TGTGCCAGCAGTCGGACAGGGGTAGATACGCAGTATTTT
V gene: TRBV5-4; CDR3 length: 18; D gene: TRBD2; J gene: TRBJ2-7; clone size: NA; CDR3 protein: CASSLGGTSGGVIYEQYF; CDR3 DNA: TGTGCCAGCAGCTTGGGTGGGACTAGCGGGGGGGTGATCTACGAGCAGTACTTC
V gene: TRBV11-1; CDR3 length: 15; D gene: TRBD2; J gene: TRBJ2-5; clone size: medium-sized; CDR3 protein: CASSAGLGALETQYF; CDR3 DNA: TGTGCCAGCAGCGCTGGACTAGGGGCTCTCGAGACCCAGTACTTC
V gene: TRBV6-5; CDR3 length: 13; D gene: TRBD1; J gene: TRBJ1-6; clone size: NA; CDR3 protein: CASSRTGDSPLHF; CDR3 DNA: TGTGCCAGCAGCCGGACAGGGGATTCACCCCTCCACTTT
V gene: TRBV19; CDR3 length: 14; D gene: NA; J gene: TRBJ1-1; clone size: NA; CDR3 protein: CASSITGMNTEAFF; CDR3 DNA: TGTGCCAGTAGTATCACAGGGATGAACACTGAAGCTTTCTTT
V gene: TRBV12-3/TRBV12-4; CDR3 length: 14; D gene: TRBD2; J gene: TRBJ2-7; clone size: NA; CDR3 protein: CASSWASGSVEQYF; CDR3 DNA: TGTGCCAGCAGTTGGGCTAGCGGGAGCGTCGAGCAGTACTTC
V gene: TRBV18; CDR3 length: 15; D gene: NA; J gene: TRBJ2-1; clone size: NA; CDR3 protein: CASSPVTHSYNEQFF; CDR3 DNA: TGTGCCAGCTCACCAGTAACTCACTCCTACAATGAGCAGTTCTTC
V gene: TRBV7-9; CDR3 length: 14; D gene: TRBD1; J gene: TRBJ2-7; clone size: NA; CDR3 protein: CASSLATGGYEQYF; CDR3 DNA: TGTGCCAGCAGCTTAGCGACAGGGGGCTACGAGCAGTACTTC
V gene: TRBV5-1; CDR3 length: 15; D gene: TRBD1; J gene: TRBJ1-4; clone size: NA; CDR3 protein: CASSLGQGSGEKLFF; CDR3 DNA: TGCGCCAGCAGCTTGGGACAGGGGTCAGGGGAAAAACTGTTTTTT
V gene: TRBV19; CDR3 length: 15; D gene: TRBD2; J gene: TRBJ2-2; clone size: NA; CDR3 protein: CASSVRTSETGELFF; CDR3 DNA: TGTGCCAGTAGTGTCCGGACTAGCGAGACCGGGGAGCTGTTTTTT
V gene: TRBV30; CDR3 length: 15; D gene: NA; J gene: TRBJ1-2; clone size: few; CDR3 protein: CAWSVGQATNYGYTF; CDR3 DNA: TGTGCCTGGAGTGTCGGACAAGCCACTAACTATGGCTACACCTTC
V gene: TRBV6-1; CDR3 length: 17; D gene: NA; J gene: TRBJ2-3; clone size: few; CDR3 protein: CASSDRPSRLVTDTQYF; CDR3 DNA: TGTGCCAGCAGTGACAGACCTTCTCGACTAGTTACAGATACGCAGTATTTT
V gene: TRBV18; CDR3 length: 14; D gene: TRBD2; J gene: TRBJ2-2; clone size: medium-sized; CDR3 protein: CASSRAGATGELFF; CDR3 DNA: TGTGCCAGCTCACGGGCGGGAGCGACCGGGGAGCTGTTTTTT
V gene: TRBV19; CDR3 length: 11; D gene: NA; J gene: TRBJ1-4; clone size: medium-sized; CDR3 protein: CASTRNEKLFF; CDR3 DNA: TGTGCCAGTACCCGTAATGAAAAACTGTTTTTT
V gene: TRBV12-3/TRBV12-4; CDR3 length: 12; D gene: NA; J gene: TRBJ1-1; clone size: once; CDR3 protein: CASSLGPQLAFF; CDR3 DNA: TGTGCCAGCAGTTTGGGGCCCCAGCTTGCTTTCTTT
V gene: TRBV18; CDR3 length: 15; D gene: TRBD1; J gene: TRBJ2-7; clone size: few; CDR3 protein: CASSPGTGRSHEQYF; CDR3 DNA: TGTGCCAGCTCACCAGGGACAGGGAGGTCTCACGAGCAGTACTTC
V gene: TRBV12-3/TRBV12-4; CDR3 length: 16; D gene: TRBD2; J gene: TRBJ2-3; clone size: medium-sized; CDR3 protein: CASSRTSGRSTDTQYF; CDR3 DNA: TGTGCCAGCAGCCGTACTAGCGGGCGAAGCACAGATACGCAGTATTTT
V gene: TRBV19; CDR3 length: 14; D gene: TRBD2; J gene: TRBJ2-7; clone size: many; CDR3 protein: CASFPVSGAREQYF; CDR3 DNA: TGTGCCAGTTTTCCGGTTAGCGGGGCGCGGGAGCAGTACTTC
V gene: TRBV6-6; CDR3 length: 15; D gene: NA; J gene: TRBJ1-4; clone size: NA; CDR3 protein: CASSYSWDVGEKLFF; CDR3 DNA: TGTGCCAGCAGTTACTCGTGGGATGTTGGTGAAAAACTGTTTTTT
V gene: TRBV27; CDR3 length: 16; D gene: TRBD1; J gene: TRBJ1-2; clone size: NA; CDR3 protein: CASSLRGQGGKYGYTF; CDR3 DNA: TGTGCCAGCAGTTTAAGGGGACAGGGTGGGAAATATGGCTACACCTTC
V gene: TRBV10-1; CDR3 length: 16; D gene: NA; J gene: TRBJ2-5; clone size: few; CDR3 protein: CASSESSIGDKETQYF; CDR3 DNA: TGCGCCAGCAGTGAGTCGTCAATAGGCGACAAAGAGACCCAGTACTTC
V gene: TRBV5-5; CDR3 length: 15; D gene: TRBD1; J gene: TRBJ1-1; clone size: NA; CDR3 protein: CASSLGTGLFAEAFF; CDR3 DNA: TGTGCCAGCAGCTTAGGGACAGGGCTGTTCGCTGAAGCTTTCTTT
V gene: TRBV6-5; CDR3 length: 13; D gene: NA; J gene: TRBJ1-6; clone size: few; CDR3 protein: CASSYSLNSPLHF; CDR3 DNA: TGTGCCAGCAGTTACTCCTTAAATTCACCCCTCCACTTT
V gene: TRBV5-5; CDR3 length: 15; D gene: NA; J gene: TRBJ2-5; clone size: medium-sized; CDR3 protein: CASSLAPVNQETQYF; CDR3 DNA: TGTGCCAGCAGCTTGGCCCCGGTGAATCAAGAGACCCAGTACTTC
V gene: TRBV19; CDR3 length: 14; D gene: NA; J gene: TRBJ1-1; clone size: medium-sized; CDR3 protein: CASRSQGGRDEAFF; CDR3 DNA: TGTGCCAGTAGATCACAGGGAGGAAGGGATGAAGCTTTCTTT
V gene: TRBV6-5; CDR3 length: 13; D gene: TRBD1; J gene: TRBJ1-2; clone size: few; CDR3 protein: CASRRDDRDGYTF; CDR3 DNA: TGTGCCAGCAGACGGGACGACAGGGATGGCTACACCTTC
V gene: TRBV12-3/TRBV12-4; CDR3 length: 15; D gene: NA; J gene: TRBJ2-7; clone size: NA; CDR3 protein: CASSFGRRGSYEQYF; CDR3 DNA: TGTGCCAGCAGTTTTGGCCGGAGGGGGTCCTACGAGCAGTACTTC
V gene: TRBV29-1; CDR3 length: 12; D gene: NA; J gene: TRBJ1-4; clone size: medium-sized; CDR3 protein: CSVEDGEGKLFF; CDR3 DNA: TGCAGCGTTGAAGATGGGGAGGGGAAACTGTTTTTT
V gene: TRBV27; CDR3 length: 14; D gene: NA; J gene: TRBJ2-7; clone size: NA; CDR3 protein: CASSFTVYSYEQYF; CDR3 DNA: TGTGCCAGCAGTTTTACAGTCTACTCCTACGAGCAGTACTTC
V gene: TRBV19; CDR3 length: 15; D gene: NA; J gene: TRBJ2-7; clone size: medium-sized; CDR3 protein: CASSIVTGGAYEQYF; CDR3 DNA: TGTGCCAGTAGTATAGTAACGGGGGGCGCGTACGAGCAGTACTTC
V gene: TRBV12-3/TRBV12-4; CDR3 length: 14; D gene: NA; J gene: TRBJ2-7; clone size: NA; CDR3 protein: CASSLKGPDYEQYF; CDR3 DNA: TGTGCCAGCAGTCTAAAGGGACCCGACTACGAGCAGTACTTC
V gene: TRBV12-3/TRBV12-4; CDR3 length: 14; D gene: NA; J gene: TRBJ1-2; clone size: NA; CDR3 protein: CASSSGRRRSGYTF; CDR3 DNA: TGTGCCAGCAGTTCAGGACGGAGGCGGAGTGGCTACACCTTC
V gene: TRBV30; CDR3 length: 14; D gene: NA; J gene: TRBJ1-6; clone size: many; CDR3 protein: CAWTSGTPNSPLHF; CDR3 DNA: TGTGCCTGGACGTCCGGGACTCCTAATTCACCCCTCCACTTT
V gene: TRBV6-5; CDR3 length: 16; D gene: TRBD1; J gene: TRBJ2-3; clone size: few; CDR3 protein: CASSDSRDRGLDTQYF; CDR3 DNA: TGTGCCAGCAGTGACTCACGGGACAGGGGGCTAGATACGCAGTATTTT
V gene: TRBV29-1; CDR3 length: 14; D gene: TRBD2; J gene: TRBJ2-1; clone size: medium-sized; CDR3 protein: CSVPRTSVYNEQFF; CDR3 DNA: TGCAGCGTCCCAAGGACTAGCGTTTACAATGAGCAGTTCTTC
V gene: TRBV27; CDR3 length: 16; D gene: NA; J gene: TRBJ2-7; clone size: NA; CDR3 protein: CASSPEQVRPSYEQYF; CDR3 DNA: TGTGCCAGCAGTCCAGAACAGGTGAGACCCTCCTACGAGCAGTACTTC
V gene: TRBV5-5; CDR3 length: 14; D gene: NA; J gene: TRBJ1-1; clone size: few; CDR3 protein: CASGLLTVNTEAFF; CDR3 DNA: TGTGCCAGCGGACTATTGACGGTGAACACTGAAGCTTTCTTT
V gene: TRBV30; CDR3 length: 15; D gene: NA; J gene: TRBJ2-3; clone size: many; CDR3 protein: CAWSVRLAETDTQYF; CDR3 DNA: TGTGCCTGGAGTGTTAGGCTAGCAGAGACAGATACGCAGTATTTT
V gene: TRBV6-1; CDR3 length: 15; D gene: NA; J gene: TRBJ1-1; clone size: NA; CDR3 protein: CASSGYGTRNTEAFF; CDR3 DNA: TGTGCCAGCAGTGGCTACGGGACAAGGAACACTGAAGCTTTCTTT
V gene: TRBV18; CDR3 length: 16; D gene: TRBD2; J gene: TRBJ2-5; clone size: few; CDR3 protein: CASSPIAGGLQETQYF; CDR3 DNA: TGTGCCAGCTCACCAATCGCGGGGGGACTACAAGAGACCCAGTACTTC
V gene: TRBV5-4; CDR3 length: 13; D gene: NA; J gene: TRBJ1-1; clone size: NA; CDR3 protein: CASRPRGHTEAFF; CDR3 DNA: TGTGCCAGCAGGCCCAGGGGTCACACTGAAGCTTTCTTT
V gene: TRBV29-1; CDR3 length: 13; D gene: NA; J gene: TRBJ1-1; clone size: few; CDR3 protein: CSSRGGADTEAFF; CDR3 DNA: TGCAGCAGTCGGGGGGGGGCGGACACTGAAGCTTTCTTT
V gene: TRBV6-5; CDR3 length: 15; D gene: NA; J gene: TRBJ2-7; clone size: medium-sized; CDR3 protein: CASRQDKRLSYEQYF; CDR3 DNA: TGTGCCAGCAGGCAAGACAAGAGGCTCTCCTACGAGCAGTACTTC